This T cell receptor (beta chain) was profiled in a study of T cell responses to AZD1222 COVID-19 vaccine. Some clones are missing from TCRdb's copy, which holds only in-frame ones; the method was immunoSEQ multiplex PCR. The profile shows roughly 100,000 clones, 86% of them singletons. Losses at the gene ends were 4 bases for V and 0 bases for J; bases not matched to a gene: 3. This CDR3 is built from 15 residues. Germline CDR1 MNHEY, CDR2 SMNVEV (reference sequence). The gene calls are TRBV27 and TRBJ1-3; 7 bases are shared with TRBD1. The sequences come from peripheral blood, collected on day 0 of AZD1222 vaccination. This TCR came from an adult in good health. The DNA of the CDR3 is TGTGCCAGCAGTTCGGGACAGATCTCTGGAAACACCATATATTTT. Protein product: CASSSGQISGNTIYF.